This TCR beta chain originates from a study of regulatory T cells in long-lasting Graves disease. Comment on this clonotype: Its antigen is still unknown.

The time point: persistent/refractory GD, antithyroid drugs over 5 years with positive TRAb. Making the TCR library involved RNA that had been extracted from PBMCs. Trimming at V came to 6 bases and at J to 2 bases, leaving 10 bases not matched to a gene. CDR3 length: 15 amino acids. Germline V lookup: CDR1 SEHNR, CDR2 FQNEAQ (reference sequence). Study results and limitations: TCR diversity was lower in persistent Graves' patients (versus newly diagnosed ones). Favoring TRBV28, TRBJ1-2 and TRBJ2-5 was a feature seen in persistent disease.

The authors built TCR beta libraries using iRepertoire HTBI primers and Arm-PCR of CDR3 regions. One entry per CDR3 protein, called by TCRdb with MiXCR from the multiplex PCR reads. The sample has about 400,000 distinct CDR3 sequences, under 25% seen once; the top ten hold around 20%. This clonotype was obtained from a female donor with Graves disease. The rearrangement uses TRBV7-9 and TRBJ2-7, with 7 bases fitting TRBD2. The sequenced sample was peripheral blood mononuclear cells (PBMCs), obtained when the disease was refractory, from a patient treated with antithyroid drugs. The CDR3 DNA sequence: TGTGCCAGCAGGCCCAGCGGGATTGGACCCTACGAGCAGTACTTC. This codes for CASRPSGIGPYEQYF.